The rows below give T cell receptor beta chains drawn from one sample of a study of blood T cells in healthy people across ages. TCRdb passed the 5' RACE reads through MiXCR, listing each CDR3 protein once. The data hold about 1.8 million distinct CDR3 sequences, with just under 50% observed a single time. The specimen sequenced was blood. Source of these receptors: a woman in her thirties or forties in good health. Both conserved end residues are part of each CDR3. Fields, in order: CDR3 protein, V gene, D gene. The D gene is left open where the match is weak.

CASSLGPGQGGHEQFF | TRBV11-3 | TRBD1
CASRDGRVEETQYF | TRBV3-1 | NA
CASSLSGGGEQYF | TRBV27 | NA
CASSLGGLAGGETQYF | TRBV5-5 | TRBD2
CSAITGHNEQFF | TRBV20-1 | NA
CASSQDEQDLNYGYTF | TRBV4-3 | NA
CSLAGAGDEQFF | TRBV20-1 | TRBD2
CASSLVQGLIRADTQYF | TRBV5-1 | NA
CASSQERAPAYEQYF | TRBV14 | NA
CASSPDQYQPQHF | TRBV7-9 | NA
CASRGLAHDRQETQYF | TRBV4-1 | TRBD2
CSAQHPGQYNNEQFF | TRBV20-1 | TRBD1
CASSERSGGLAQETQYF | TRBV10-1 | TRBD1
CASSGVGTGLLRETQYF | TRBV5-1 | TRBD1
CASRDGGATNEKLFF | TRBV6-2/TRBV6-3 | NA
CASSLVQGSAFF | TRBV7-9 | NA
CASSVGNRWEETQYF | TRBV9 | NA
CSATSGGTTDTQYF | TRBV20-1 | TRBD2
CASSYGVGTGVFYEQYF | TRBV6-5 | TRBD1
CASSQTSPRNNSPLHF | TRBV7-9 | NA
CASSQLQGQRTEAFF | TRBV5-1 | TRBD1
CATSRKRQGVSEAFF | TRBV15 | TRBD1
CASSLEAGGEETQYF | TRBV12-3/TRBV12-4 | TRBD2
CASSFGTGGQQYF | TRBV5-5 | TRBD1
CASNSLSGGAADTQYF | TRBV7-8 | TRBD2
CASSGRTSGSYNEQFF | TRBV2 | TRBD2
CASQQRGHIQYF | TRBV6-5 | NA
CASSPVRGEGYTF | TRBV7-2 | NA
CATSEAREVGGANVLTF | TRBV24-1 | TRBD2
CASSPHSGGAVDTQYF | TRBV9 | TRBD2
CASSLDGTPTDYGYTF | TRBV5-1 | NA